Sequencing of this T cell receptor beta chain was carried out in a study of blood T cell repertoires in COVID-19. J lost 6 bases, V lost 2 bases, and 7 bases had no gene match. The V gene's germline CDR1 is MNHEY and CDR2 SMNVEV (reference sequence). CDR3 size: 15 residues. Original processing methods: The assay estimated nucleated cells by amplifying reference gene primers. Data came from immunoSEQ multiplex PCR; TCRdb stores just in-frame clones and leaves some out. That table gives V, J and clone size, and the DNA gave D and trimming. The table includes about 150,000 clones, over 80% detected once.

The sample comprised peripheral blood. This receptor was taken from a man aged 50 to 60 with active COVID-19. This rearrangement joins TRBV27 to TRBJ2-5, with 9 bases fitting TRBD1. This CDR3 reads CASSLSTGGFQTQYF. As DNA, the CDR3 is TGTGCCAGCAGTTTAAGTACAGGGGGCTTTCAGACCCAGTACTTC.